This TCR beta chain was observed in a study of blood T cell repertoires in COVID-19. Sequencing was performed with immunoSEQ multiplex PCR; in TCRdb, only in-frame clones are kept and a portion is missing. The sample includes more than 250,000 clones, roughly 88% of them seen just once. Germline V lookup: CDR1 MDHEN, CDR2 SYDVKM. The CDR3 extends over 14 amino acids. J gave up 4 bases and V 5 bases, and 6 bases lay outside the gene matches. V gene TRBV28 combines with J gene TRBJ1-2; 8 bases are shared with TRBD1. Sequencing was done on a sample of peripheral blood. This TCR was recovered from a woman aged 25 to 39 with COVID-19, enrolled during active disease. For the CDR3, the DNA is TGTGCCAGCAGTCCGACAGGGGCGCTCTATGGCTACACCTTC. It yields the protein CASSPTGALYGYTF.